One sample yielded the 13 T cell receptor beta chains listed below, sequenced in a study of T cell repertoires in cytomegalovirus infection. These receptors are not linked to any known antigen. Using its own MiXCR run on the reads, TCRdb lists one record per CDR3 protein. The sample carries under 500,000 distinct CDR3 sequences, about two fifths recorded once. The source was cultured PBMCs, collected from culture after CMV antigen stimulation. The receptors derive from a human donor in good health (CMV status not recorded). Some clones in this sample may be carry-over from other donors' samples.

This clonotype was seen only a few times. The CDR3 spells CASSLGQDLNYGYTF. CDR3 nucleotide sequence: TGTGCCAGCAGCTTAGGACAGGACCTAAACTATGGCTACACCTTC. The rearrangement links TRBV7-9 to TRBJ1-2; weak D call: TRBD1 (6 bases). The CDR3 loop spans 15 amino acids. Looked up from germline, CDR1 is SEHNR and CDR2 is FQNEAQ (reference sequence). The V and J ends lost 1 base and 2 bases respectively, with 11 bases between them.

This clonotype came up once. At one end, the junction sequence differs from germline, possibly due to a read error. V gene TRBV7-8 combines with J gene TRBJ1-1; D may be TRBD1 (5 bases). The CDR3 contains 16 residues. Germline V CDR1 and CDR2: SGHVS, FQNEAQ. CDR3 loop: CANSQNRIFMNTEAFF. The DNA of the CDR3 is TGTGCCAACAGCCAGAACAGGATCTTTATGAACACTGAAGCTTTCTTT.

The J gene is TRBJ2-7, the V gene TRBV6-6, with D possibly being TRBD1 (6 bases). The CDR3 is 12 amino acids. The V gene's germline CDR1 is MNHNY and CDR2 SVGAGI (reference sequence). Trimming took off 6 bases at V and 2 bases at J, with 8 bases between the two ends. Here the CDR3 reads CASRQGAYEQYF. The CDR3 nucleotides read TGTGCCAGCAGACAGGGAGCCTACGAGCAGTACTTC.

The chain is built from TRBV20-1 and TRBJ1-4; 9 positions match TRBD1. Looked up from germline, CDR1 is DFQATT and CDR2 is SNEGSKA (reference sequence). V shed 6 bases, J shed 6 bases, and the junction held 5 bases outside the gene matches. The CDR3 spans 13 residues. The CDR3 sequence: CSARQGGDEKLFF. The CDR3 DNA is TGCAGTGCAAGACAGGGGGGAGATGAAAAACTGTTTTTT.

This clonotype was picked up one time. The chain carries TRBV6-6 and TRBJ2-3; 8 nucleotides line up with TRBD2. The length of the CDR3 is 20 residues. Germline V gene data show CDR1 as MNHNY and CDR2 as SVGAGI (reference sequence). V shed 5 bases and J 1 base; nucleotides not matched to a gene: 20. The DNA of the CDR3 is TGTGCCAGCAGTAACCGGGCTAGCGGGTTCCTCCCGGGGGGCACAGATACGCAGTATTTT. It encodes CASSNRASGFLPGGTDTQYF.

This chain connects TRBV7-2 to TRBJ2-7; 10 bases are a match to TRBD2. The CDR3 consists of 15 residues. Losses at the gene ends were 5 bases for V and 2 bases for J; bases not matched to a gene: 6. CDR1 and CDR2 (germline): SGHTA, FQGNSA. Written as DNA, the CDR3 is TGTGCCAGCAGCCACCGGACTAGCGGCCCCTACGAGCAGTACTTC. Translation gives CASSHRTSGPYEQYF.

In DNA, the CDR3 is TGTGCCAGCAGCCCCTTAGCACTAGCGGGAGTCGAGACCCAGTACTTC. It translates to CASSPLALAGVETQYF. The chain uses TRBV7-2 and TRBJ2-5; 11 nucleotides line up with TRBD2. In germline, CDR1 is SGHTA, CDR2 FQGNSA. This CDR3 contains 16 residues. V lost 5 bases, J lost 5 bases, and 10 bases stayed unmatched.

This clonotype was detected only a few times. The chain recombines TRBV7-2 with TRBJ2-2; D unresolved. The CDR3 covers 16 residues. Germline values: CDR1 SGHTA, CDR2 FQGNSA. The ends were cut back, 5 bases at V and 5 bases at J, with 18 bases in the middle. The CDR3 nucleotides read TGTGCCAGCAGCAGACCCGGTGTAGTAAGGACCGGGGAGCTGTTTTTT. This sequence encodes CASSRPGVVRTGELFF.

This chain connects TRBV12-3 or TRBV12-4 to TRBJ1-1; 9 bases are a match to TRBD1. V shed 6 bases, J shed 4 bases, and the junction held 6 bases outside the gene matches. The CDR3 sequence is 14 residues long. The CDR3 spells CASRGTGSRTEAFF. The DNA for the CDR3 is TGTGCCAGCAGGGGGACAGGGAGTCGCACTGAAGCTTTCTTT.

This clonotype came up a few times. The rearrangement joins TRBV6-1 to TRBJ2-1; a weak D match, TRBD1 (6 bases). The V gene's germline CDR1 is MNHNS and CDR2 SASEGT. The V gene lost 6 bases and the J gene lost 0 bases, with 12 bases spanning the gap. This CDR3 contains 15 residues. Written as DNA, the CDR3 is TGTGCCAGCAGAGCCGACAGGAGCTCCTACAATGAGCAGTTCTTC. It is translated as CASRADRSSYNEQFF.

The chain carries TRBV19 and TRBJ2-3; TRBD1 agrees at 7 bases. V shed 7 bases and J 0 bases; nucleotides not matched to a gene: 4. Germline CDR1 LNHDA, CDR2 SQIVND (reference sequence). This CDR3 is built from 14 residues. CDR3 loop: CASIPGGSTDTQYF. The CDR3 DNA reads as TGTGCCAGTATCCCAGGGGGAAGCACAGATACGCAGTATTTT.

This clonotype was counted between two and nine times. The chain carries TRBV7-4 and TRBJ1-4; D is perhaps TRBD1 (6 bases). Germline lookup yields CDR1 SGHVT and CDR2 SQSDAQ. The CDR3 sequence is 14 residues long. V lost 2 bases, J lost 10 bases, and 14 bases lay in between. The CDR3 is CASSLLGGAGKLFF. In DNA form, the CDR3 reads TGTGCCAGCAGCTTATTGGGGGGCGCGGGAAAACTGTTTTTT.

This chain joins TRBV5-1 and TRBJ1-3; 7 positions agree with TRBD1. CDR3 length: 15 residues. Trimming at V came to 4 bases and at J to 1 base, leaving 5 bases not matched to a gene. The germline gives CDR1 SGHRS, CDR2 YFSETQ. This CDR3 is CASSSSTGSGNTIYF. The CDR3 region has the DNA TGCGCCAGCAGCAGCTCGACAGGGTCTGGAAACACCATATATTTT.